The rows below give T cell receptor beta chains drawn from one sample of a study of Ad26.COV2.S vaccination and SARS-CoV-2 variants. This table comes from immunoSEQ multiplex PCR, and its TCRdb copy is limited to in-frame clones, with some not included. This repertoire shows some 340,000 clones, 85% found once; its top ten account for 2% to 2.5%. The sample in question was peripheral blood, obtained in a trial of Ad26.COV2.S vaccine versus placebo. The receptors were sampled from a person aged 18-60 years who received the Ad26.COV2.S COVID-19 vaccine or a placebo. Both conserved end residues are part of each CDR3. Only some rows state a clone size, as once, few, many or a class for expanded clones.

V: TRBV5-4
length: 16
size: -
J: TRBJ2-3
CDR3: CASSSRTSVTVDTQYF

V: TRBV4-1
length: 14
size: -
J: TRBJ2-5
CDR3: CASSQGPTGETQYF

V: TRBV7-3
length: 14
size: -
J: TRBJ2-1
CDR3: CASSPDRDTNEQFF

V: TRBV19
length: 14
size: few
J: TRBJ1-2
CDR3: CASSMTGFDYGYTF

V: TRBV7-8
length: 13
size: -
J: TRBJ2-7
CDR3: CASSLLVEGEQYF

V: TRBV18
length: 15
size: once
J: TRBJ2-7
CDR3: CASSPSQGGQYEQYF

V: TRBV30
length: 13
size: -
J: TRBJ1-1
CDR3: CAWNQDKNTEAFF

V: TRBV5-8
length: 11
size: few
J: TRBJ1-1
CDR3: CASPRTAEAFF

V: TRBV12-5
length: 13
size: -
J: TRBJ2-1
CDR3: CASGLRSGLPQFF

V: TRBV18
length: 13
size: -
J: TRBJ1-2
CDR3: CASSLDKNYGYTF

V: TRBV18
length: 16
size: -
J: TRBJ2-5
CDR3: CASSPSSGVLQETQYF

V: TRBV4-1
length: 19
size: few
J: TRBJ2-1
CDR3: CASSQDFRVGSREGDEQFF

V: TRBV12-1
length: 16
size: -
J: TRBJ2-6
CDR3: CASSSKTGRGANVLTF

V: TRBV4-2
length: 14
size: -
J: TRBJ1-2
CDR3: CASSQDRGGYGYTF

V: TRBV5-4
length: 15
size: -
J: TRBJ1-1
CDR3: CASSLGGALNTEAFF

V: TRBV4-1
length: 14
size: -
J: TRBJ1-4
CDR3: CASSQGNLREKLFF

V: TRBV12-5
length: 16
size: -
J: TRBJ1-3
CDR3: CASGLVEGPAGNTIYF

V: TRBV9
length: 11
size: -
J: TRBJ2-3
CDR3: CASSVADTQYF

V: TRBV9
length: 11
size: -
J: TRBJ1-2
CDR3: CASSEFGDITF

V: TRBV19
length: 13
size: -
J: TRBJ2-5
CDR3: CASSPRGQETQYF

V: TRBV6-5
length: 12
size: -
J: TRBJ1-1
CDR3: CASRSGGTEAFF

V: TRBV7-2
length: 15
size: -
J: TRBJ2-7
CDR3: CASSVRDREPYEQYF

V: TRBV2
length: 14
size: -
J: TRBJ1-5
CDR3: CASSGTGGYQPQHF

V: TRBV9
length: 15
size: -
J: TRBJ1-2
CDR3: CASSVDQAGFYGYTF

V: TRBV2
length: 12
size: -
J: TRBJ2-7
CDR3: CASRGDPSEQYF

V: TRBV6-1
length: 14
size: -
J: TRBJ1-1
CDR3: CASSEWRSGTEAFF

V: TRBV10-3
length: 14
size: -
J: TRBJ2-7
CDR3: CAISEGVSSYEQYF

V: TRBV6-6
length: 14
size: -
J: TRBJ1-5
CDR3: CASSYPRVDQPQHF

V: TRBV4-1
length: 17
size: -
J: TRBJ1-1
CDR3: CASSQDRTGAGNTEAFF